Reported below is one T cell receptor (beta chain). There is no known antigen for this receptor. No clone much larger than this one lies a single base away; base qualities are absent. For this chain, trimming is 1 base at the V end and 0 bases at the J end, and the number of junction bases without a gene match is 2. CDR1 SEHNR and CDR2 FQNEAQ are derived from the germline V gene (reference sequence). The CDR3 starts with the cysteine, ends with the phenylalanine, and has 17 residues. Solely the CDR3 DNA is kept, with 51 bases framed from the first base. The immunoSEQ Assay was the method used to sequence TCRbeta CDR3 regions. After extraction, genomic DNA underwent amplification by bias-controlled multiplex PCR, followed by high-throughput sequencing. Per the source publication's procedure: To quantify the absolute abundance of each unique TCRbeta CDR3 region, sequences were collapsed and filtered. T cell fraction was estimated by normalizing TCRbeta template counts to usable DNA, which was measured by amplifying reference genes present in all nucleated cells. Repertoire TCRs were annotated as SARS-CoV-2-specific when V gene, CDR3 amino acid sequence and J gene were exactly matched to a known reactive TCR set. The reference SARS-CoV-2 TCR set came from MIRA and was filtered for enrichment in COVID-19-positive ImmuneCODE repertoires, removing public or cross-reactive TCRs. Using the MIRA antigens, annotated TCRs were further analysed by specific ORF or by position within an ORF. Depth was the summed frequency of annotated unique rearrangements, while breadth was defined as annotated unique rearrangements over total unique productive rearrangements. TCR breadth was compared between groups using two-sided Wilcoxon rank-sum tests. TCRdb's version of the immuneACCESS table is confined to in-frame rearrangements and falls short of the full clone set. An unresolved V gene accounts for under half of the shortfall where checked; the remainder is of unknown origin. V and J calls and clone size come straight from that table; D and trimming were deduced from the DNA. The sample table contains around 400,000 clones; only one count was recorded for 83% of them. The top ten clonotypes cover roughly 7.4% of the sample.

The sample comes from a study of Ad26.COV2.S vaccination and SARS-CoV-2 variants (dated by TCRdb to the early 2020s). Regarding the study in general: Donors in the vaccine arm were drawn from COV1001, a phase I-IIa trial of Ad26.COV2.S in healthy adults that was multicentre, randomized, double-blind and placebo-controlled. Dosing of Ad26.COV2.S was intramuscular, at either 5x10^10 or 1x10^11 viral particles, delivered as one shot or as two shots spaced 56 days apart. Sequencing of the TCRbeta repertoire served to evaluate the specificity and breadth of SARS-CoV-2-reactive T cell receptors following Ad26.COV2.S vaccination. The TCR-sequenced set comprised about 32 samples: around 20 Ad26.COV2.S vaccine recipients, 5 placebo recipients and 8 SARS-CoV-2 convalescent individuals. Participants in the trial were split at random into five groups of five each, receiving low-dose or high-dose Ad26.COV2.S once or twice, or else placebo on both occasions. Blinding of investigators to trial group allocation was maintained during experiments and outcome assessment. Study-level results and caveats: Compared with placebo recipients, Ad26.COV2.S recipients showed higher spike-specific TCR breadth (P = 0.0014). Comparing responses between vaccine doses or regimens was not something the study was powered to do. The authors noted that the TCR breadth and depth analyses may have underestimated total T cell responses. Vaccine and placebo recipients had comparable non-spike TCR breadth, which fits with the vaccine containing only spike. Substantial breadth of spike-specific CD8+ and CD4+ T cell responses was reported after vaccination.

The sample's treatment or condition label, in plain terms: about 20 received Ad26.COV2.S at low or high dose, single or two shots; 5 received placebo; per-sample allocation not given. Repertoires of vaccine and placebo recipients were sequenced from samples collected on day 63 after the first injection. In Cohort 1b, fewer than 30 adults aged 18-55 years were enrolled at a single site in Boston, USA, between 29 July and 7 August 2020. Ad26.COV2.S consisted of a replication-incompetent adenovirus type 26 vector by which a prefusion-stabilized SARS-CoV-2 spike protein from the original Wuhan strain was expressed.

This chain joins TRBV7-9 to TRBJ1-4; a stretch of 10 junction bases matches TRBD1. The clonotype comes from a person between 18 and 65 years old who received the Ad26.COV2.S COVID-19 vaccine or a placebo. Sequencing was performed on peripheral blood, taken in a trial of Ad26.COV2.S vaccine versus placebo. The nucleotides read TGTGCCAGCAGCTTAGTTGGACAGGGGGCAACTAATGAAAAACTGTTTTTT. Its protein reads: CASSLVGQGATNEKLFF.